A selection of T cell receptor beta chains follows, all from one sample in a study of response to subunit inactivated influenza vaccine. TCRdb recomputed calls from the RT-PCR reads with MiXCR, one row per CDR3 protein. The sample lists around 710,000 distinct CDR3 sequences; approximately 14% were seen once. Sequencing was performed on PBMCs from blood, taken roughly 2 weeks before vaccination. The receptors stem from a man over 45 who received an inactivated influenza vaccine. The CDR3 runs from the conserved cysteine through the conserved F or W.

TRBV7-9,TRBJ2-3,CASSLISITDTQYF
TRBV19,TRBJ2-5,CASSIGGLETQYF
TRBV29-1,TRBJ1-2,CSVETGNYGYTF
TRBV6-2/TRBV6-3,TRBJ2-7,CASRTGTGTREQYF
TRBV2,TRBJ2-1,CASSEEVLSGNEQFF
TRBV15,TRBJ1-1,CATSSVYLGGTEAFF
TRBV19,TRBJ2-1,CASAGYPGLSEQFF
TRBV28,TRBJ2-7,CASSLNSRGYYEQYF
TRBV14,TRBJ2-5,CASSRVLGGQETQYF
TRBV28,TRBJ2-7,CASSGPRGQYF
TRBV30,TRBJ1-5,CAWSRQANQPQHF
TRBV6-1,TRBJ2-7,CASSVTGDGEQYF
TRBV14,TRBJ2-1,CASSRRAASGVYNEQFF
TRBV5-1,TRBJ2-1,CASSLISIEQFF
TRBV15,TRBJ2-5,CATSLVPLYQETQYF
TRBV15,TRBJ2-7,CATSRDLQAYEQYF
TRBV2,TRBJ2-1,CASKFGGDNEQFF
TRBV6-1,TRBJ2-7,CASRPIDKSPYEQYF
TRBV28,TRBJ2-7,CASSLIARARYEQYF
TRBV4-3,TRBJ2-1,CASSNRDRVYNEQFF
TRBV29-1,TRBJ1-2,CSVLFYGYTF
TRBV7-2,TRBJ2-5,CASSSPPWETQYF
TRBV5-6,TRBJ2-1,CASSLGPAFEQFF
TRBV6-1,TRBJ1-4,CASRRGVTNEKLFF
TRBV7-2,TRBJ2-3,CASSTGPLAALTDTQYF
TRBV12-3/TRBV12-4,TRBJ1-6,CASRGLGNSPLHF
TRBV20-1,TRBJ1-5,CSAALGQSNQPQHF
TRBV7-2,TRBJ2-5,CASSLKRDGTQYF
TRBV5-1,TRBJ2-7,CASSPQTGDLRYEQYF
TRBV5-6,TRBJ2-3,CASSFTPSGSRADTQYF
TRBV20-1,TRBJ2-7,CSARGRVQAGYEQYF
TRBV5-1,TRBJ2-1,CASSPLAGGDAEQFF
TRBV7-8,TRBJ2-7,CASSADRVSPGYEQYF
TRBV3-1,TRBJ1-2,CASSQGHNYGYTF
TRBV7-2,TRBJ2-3,CASATLGGTDTQYF
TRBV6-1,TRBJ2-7,CASSKLGTSGSLDEQYF
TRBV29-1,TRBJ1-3,CSVEGTGPSGNTIYF
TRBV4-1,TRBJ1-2,CANDVPGQTNYGYTF
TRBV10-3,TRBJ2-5,CAISSGQETQYF
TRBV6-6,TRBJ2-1,CASRQMGEQFF
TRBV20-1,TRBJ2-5,CSAAPVLAGSETQYF
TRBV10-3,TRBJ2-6,CAISEWAGQLTSGANVLTF
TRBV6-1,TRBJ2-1,CASSEGIGQYNEQFF
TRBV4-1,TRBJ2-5,CASSHSPVFGALAGVQETQYF
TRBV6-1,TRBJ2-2,CASVEGLAGELFF
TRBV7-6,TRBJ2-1,CASSFSGEAYNEQFF